This T cell receptor (beta chain) was captured in a study of shared clonotypes between healthy human individuals. Both subsets, CD45RA+ naive and CD45RA-negative memory, were split from the CD4+ cells. The CDR3 length is 16 residues. CDR1 and CDR2 from the germline V gene are LNHDA and SQIVND (reference sequence). The ends lost 6 bases at V and 3 bases at J; junction bases unmatched: 8. Here immunoSEQ multiplex PCR was the method, and the copy in TCRdb shows in-frame clones only, minus some. This sample has around 2.5 million clones; roughly 93% occur once, and the top ten carry approximately 0.35%. The TCR comes from a man younger than 35 in good health. Some clones in this sample may be carry-over from other donors' samples. The rearrangement uses TRBV19 and TRBJ1-2; 12 positions agree with TRBD1. The sequencing input was naive CD4+ T cells from PBMCs. Subset: CD45RA+ positively selected. CDR3 bases: TGTGCCAGTAGCGCGGCCGGGACAGGGGGCGACTATGGCTACACCTTC. Its protein is CASSAAGTGGDYGYTF.